The 27 T cell receptor beta chains in this list originate from one sample, sequenced in a study of T-cell reconstitution after alpha-beta-depleted transplantation in children. Preparation of the TCRbeta library used unique molecular identifiers. TCRdb re-called the PCR reads through MiXCR, storing one row per CDR3 protein. Of approximately 650,000 distinct CDR3 sequences listed, 10% to 15% were seen once; the top ten hold 0.75% to 0.85%. Material: PBMCs, obtained before TCRalphabeta/CD19-depleted stem cell transplant. Receptors originate from a girl aged 2 to 10 with congenital amegakaryocytic thrombocytopenia, due to receive a stem cell transplant.

At least ten counts were recorded for this clonotype. This sequence joins TRBV7-3 and TRBJ2-2; D call uncertain. Trimming removed 3 bases at V and 7 bases at J, with 12 bases between. CDR3 size: 14 residues. From germline, CDR1 is SGHTA and CDR2 FQGTGA. In nucleotides, the CDR3 is TGTGCCAGCAGCTTTCAAAGGGCCGGCGGGGAGCTGTTTTTT. Translating gives CASSFQRAGGELFF.

The chain combines TRBV5-6 with TRBJ2-3; 10 bases map to TRBD2. Germline V gene data show CDR1 as SGHDT and CDR2 as YYEEEE. J gave up 2 bases and V 4 bases, and 7 bases lay outside the gene matches. The CDR3 covers 16 residues. The CDR3 is CASSRGSGRATDTQYF. In nucleotides, the CDR3 is TGTGCCAGCAGCAGGGGGAGCGGGAGGGCCACAGATACGCAGTATTTT. The full variable domain, its missing parts supplied by reference TRBV5-6 and TRBJ2-3, is DAGVTQSPTHLIKTRGQQVTLRCSPKSGHDTVSWYQQALGQGPQFIFQYYEEEERQRGNFPDRFSGHQFPNYSSELNVNALLLGDSALYLCASSRGSGRATDTQYFGPGTRLTVL.

This clonotype was counted only a few times. The chain joins TRBV11-2 to TRBJ1-1; 8 positions agree with TRBD1. Germline CDR1 and CDR2: SGHAT and FQNNGV. This CDR3 comprises 15 residues. V lost 3 bases, J lost 3 bases, and 6 bases stayed unmatched. The CDR3 coding sequence is TGTGCCAGCAGCTTGCCCACAGGGGGAGACACTGAAGCTTTCTTT. Amino acids: CASSLPTGGDTEAFF.

This clonotype was found a few times. V and J are TRBV7-2 and TRBJ1-5, with D maybe TRBD1 (6 bases). The germline V gene encodes CDR1 SGHTA and CDR2 FQGNSA. There are 13 residues in the CDR3. V was trimmed by 3 bases and J by 9 bases, leaving 12 bases between them. As DNA, the CDR3 is TGTGCCAGCAGCTTTCCGGGGGGGCGGCCCCAGCATTTT. Translation: CASSFPGGRPQHF.

This sequence joins TRBV20-1 and TRBJ2-1; 8 bases agree with TRBD2. The length of the CDR3 is 15 residues. Trimming at V came to 1 base and at J to 6 bases, leaving 8 bases not matched to a gene. Looked up from germline, CDR1 is DFQATT and CDR2 is SNEGSKA (reference sequence). This CDR3 reads CSARGQAGAANEQFF. The CDR3, as DNA: TGCAGTGCTAGAGGTCAAGCGGGAGCGGCCAATGAGCAGTTCTTC.

There are many counts of this clonotype. V gene TRBV10-3 combines with J gene TRBJ2-3; 9 nucleotides agree with TRBD2. Per the germline V gene, CDR1 is ENHRY and CDR2 is SYGVKD. V lost 7 bases, J lost 3 bases, and 11 bases stayed unmatched. The CDR3 has 16 amino acids. The CDR3 region is CAIKGASGMGTDTQYF. In DNA form, the CDR3 reads TGTGCCATCAAAGGAGCTAGCGGGATGGGGACAGATACGCAGTATTTT.

The J gene is TRBJ2-5, the V gene TRBV20-1; D is unresolved. CDR1 is DFQATT and CDR2 is SNEGSKA in the germline V gene (reference sequence). The CDR3 runs to 14 residues. The V end lost 1 base, the J end lost 1 base, and 10 bases lay between the germline ends. CDR3 nucleotides: TGCAGTGCTAGAGTTGCCAATGGCCAAGAGACCCAGTACTTC. Protein product: CSARVANGQETQYF.

About this clonotype: At one of its ends the junction is not consistent with the germline gene, which may arise from a read error. The chain links TRBV20-1 to TRBJ2-7; tentative D call: TRBD2 (6 bases). Germline V gene lookup returns CDR1 DFQATT and CDR2 SNEGSKA (reference sequence). This CDR3 has 13 residues. The DNA for the CDR3 is TGCAGTGCTAGATCGGACTACGGTGGCGAGCAGCACTTC. Residues: CSARSDYGGEQHF.

This clonotype came up many times. This rearrangement joins TRBV5-1 to TRBJ2-3; 7 bases align to TRBD2. The CDR3 is 15 residues long. Trimming took 2 bases from V and 4 from J; bases not matched to a gene: 7. Germline-derived CDR1 and CDR2 are SGHRS and YFSETQ. CDR3 region: CASSLGGSLADTQYF. For the CDR3, the DNA is TGCGCCAGCAGCTTAGGCGGGAGCTTGGCAGATACGCAGTATTTT.

The V gene is TRBV30, the J gene TRBJ1-6; D gene unclear. V lost 5 bases and J lost 7, with 6 bases in between. Germline lookup yields CDR1 GTSNPN and CDR2 SVGIG (reference sequence). The CDR3 loop spans 11 amino acids. The CDR3 sequence is CAWEENSPLHF. The CDR3 DNA reads as TGTGCCTGGGAAGAGAATTCACCCCTCCACTTT.

This clonotype was counted many times. This chain connects TRBV20-1 to TRBJ2-1; no firm D call. Germline CDR1 DFQATT, CDR2 SNEGSKA (reference sequence). This CDR3 has 13 residues. Trimming took 2 bases from V and 5 from J, leaving 10 bases between them. CDR3 sequence (DNA): TGCAGTGCTAGACTGCCCACTCACAATGAGCAGTTCTTC. Amino acids: CSARLPTHNEQFF.

This clonotype showed up many times. The chain uses TRBV7-8 and TRBJ2-1, with 10 bases lining up with TRBD2. The ends lost 5 bases at V and 9 bases at J; junction bases unmatched: 10. Germline V gives CDR1 SGHVS, CDR2 FQNEAQ. The CDR3 sequence is 15 residues long. The CDR3 loop reads CASSRIAGGEVEQFF. The CDR3 coding sequence is TGTGCCAGCAGCCGTATAGCGGGAGGTGAAGTTGAGCAGTTCTTC. Looking up the rest from reference TRBV7-8 and TRBJ2-1 gives the full variable domain: GAGVSQSPRYKVAKRGQDVALRCDPISGHVSLFWYQQALGQGPEFLTYFQNEAQLDKSGLPSDRFFAERPEGSVSTLKIQRTQQEDSAVYLCASSRIAGGEVEQFFGPGTRLTVL.

This clonotype was counted a few times. This chain links TRBV4-1 with TRBJ2-7; 8 bases map to TRBD1. Germline assignment: CDR1 MGHRA and CDR2 YSYEKL. Germline trimming cut 4 bases from V and 2 bases from J; bases unmatched to any gene: 4. This CDR3 contains 14 residues. CDR3 sequence reads: CASSPKDRAYEQYF. CDR3 bases: TGCGCCAGCAGCCCAAAGGACAGGGCCTACGAGCAGTACTTC.

This clonotype was picked up many times. The V call is TRBV3-1, the J call TRBJ1-3; D gene unclear. Trimming removed 3 bases at V and 2 bases at J, with 14 bases between. The CDR3 totals 16 residues. Germline V gene data show CDR1 as LGHDT and CDR2 as YNNKEL (reference sequence). CDR3 bases: TGTGCCAGCAGCCACAGCGCGCCTCGGACTGGAAACACCATATATTTT. It is translated as CASSHSAPRTGNTIYF. Using reference TRBV3-1 and TRBJ1-3 for the parts outside the CDR3, the full variable domain is DTAVSQTPKYLVTQMGNDKSIKCEQNLGHDTMYWYKQDSKKFLKIMFSYNNKELIINETVPNRFSPKSPDKAHLNLHINSLELGDSAVYFCASSHSAPRTGNTIYFGEGSWLTVV.

This clonotype was counted at least ten times. The chain recombines TRBV5-1 with TRBJ2-5; D ambiguous. The germline CDR1 and CDR2 sequences are SGHRS and YFSETQ. V was shortened by 0 bases and J by 1 base, with 10 bases between the two germline ends. The CDR3 is 15 amino acids. In DNA form, the CDR3 reads TGCGCCAGCAGCTTGGCCTCAGGCACCCAAGAGACCCAGTACTTC. Translating it yields CASSLASGTQETQYF. Full variable domain (rest looked up from reference TRBV5-1 and TRBJ2-5): KAGVTQTPRYLIKTRGQQVTLSCSPISGHRSVSWYQQTPGQGLQFLFEYFSETQRNKGNFPGRFSGRQFSNSRSEMNVSTLELGDSALYLCASSLASGTQETQYFGPGTRLLVL.

V and J are TRBV7-2 and TRBJ2-3; TRBD2 aligns across 9 bases. The CDR3 length is 15 residues. CDR1 is SGHTA, CDR2 FQGNSA, per germline. Germline trimming cut 5 bases from V and 1 base from J; bases unmatched to any gene: 4. The CDR3 DNA follows: TGTGCCAGCAGCCCTAGCGGGGCACGCACAGATACGCAGTATTTT. Amino acids: CASSPSGARTDTQYF.

In this sample, this clonotype turned up many times. The chain couples TRBV6-1 to TRBJ1-2; no reliable D call. This CDR3 has 9 residues. Trimming shortened V by 7 bases and J by 8 bases, and 5 bases separated the two germline ends. Germline V CDR1 and CDR2: MNHNS, SASEGT. CDR3 sequence: CASNGGYTF. CDR3 coding DNA: TGTGCCAGCAATGGCGGCTACACCTTC.

The gene calls are TRBV24-1 and TRBJ2-5; a possible D gene is TRBD1 (5 bases). Germline values: CDR1 KGHDR, CDR2 SFDVKD. V was cut by 7 bases and J by 1 base, with 12 bases left in between. CDR3 length equals 14 residues. Here the CDR3 DNA reads TGTGCCACCAGCGACAGAGTGGGCCAAGAGACCCAGTACTTC. Protein sequence: CATSDRVGQETQYF.

This rearrangement joins TRBV18 to TRBJ2-3, with D perhaps being TRBD1 or TRBD2 (5 bases each). The V gene lost 3 bases and the J gene lost 4 bases, with 14 bases spanning the gap. Germline CDR1 is KGHSH and CDR2 is LQKENI. The length of the CDR3 is 15 residues. The CDR3 sequence is CASSPGVLGPDTQYF. The CDR3 bases are TGTGCCAGCTCACCGGGAGTTCTGGGACCAGATACGCAGTATTTT.

The chain recombines TRBV7-9 with TRBJ2-5; D is possibly TRBD1 (6 bases). Trimming removed 0 bases from V and 2 bases from J, with 10 bases in between. Per germline, CDR1 SEHNR and CDR2 FQNEAQ (reference sequence). The CDR3 runs 15 residues. The CDR3 sequence: CASSLANRAQETQYF. Here the CDR3 DNA reads TGTGCCAGCAGCTTAGCGAACAGGGCTCAAGAGACCCAGTACTTC.

This clonotype was seen many times. The V gene is TRBV20-1, the J gene TRBJ2-7; TRBD1 matches 7 bases. The CDR3 loop spans 15 amino acids. V lost 6 bases, J lost 3 bases, and 14 bases stayed unmatched. Germline V gene sequence: CDR1 DFQATT, CDR2 SNEGSKA (reference sequence). CDR3 coding DNA: TGCAGTGCCTCTTCCGAGACAGGGCGAATCTACGAGCAGTACTTC. Translating it yields CSASSETGRIYEQYF.

This clonotype was seen repeatedly, ten times or more. This chain joins TRBV5-1 and TRBJ2-7; D is perhaps TRBD1 (6 bases). Trimming left V 0 bases short and J 3 bases short, with 13 bases between. The germline V gene has CDR1 SGHRS and CDR2 YFSETQ. The CDR3 length is 15 residues. The CDR3 DNA sequence: TGCGCCAGCAGCTTGGGAGGGACAAGCGACTACGAGCAGTACTTC. Residues: CASSLGGTSDYEQYF. Filled out from reference TRBV5-1 and TRBJ2-7, the complete variable domain reads KAGVTQTPRYLIKTRGQQVTLSCSPISGHRSVSWYQQTPGQGLQFLFEYFSETQRNKGNFPGRFSGRQFSNSRSEMNVSTLELGDSALYLCASSLGGTSDYEQYFGPGTRLTVT.

This clonotype came up a few times. J is TRBJ2-1 and V is TRBV28; tentatively, D is TRBD1 or TRBD2 (5 bases each). Trimming took off 5 bases at V and 0 bases at J, with 14 bases between the two ends. CDR3 length: 16 amino acids. Germline CDR1 and CDR2: MDHEN and SYDVKM. The CDR3 DNA reads as TGTGCCAGCAGTAGAGGGACGCCGCACTCCTACAATGAGCAGTTCTTC. Its protein is CASSRGTPHSYNEQFF.

The V gene is TRBV30, the J gene TRBJ2-1; D unresolved. V lost 0 bases, J lost 9 bases, and 12 bases lay in between. The CDR3 is made up of 13 amino acids. The germline CDR1 and CDR2 sequences are GTSNPN and SVGIG (reference sequence). The CDR3 DNA sequence: TGTGCCTGGAGTGTTGCTGGGGTGGGTGAGCAGTTCTTC. As protein: CAWSVAGVGEQFF. The whole variable domain, filled in from reference TRBV30 and TRBJ2-1, reads SQTIHQWPATLVQPVGSPLSLECTVEGTSNPNLYWYRQAAGRGLQLLFYSVGIGQISSEVPQNLSASRPQDRQFILSSKKLLLSDSGFYLCAWSVAGVGEQFFGPGTRLTVL.

At least ten counts were recorded for this clonotype. The chain employs TRBV7-9 and TRBJ1-5, with 9 bases identical to TRBD1. Looked up from germline, CDR1 is SEHNR and CDR2 is FQNEAQ (reference sequence). The V gene end was trimmed by 3 bases and the J gene end by 2 bases; junction bases not matched to a gene: 8. This CDR3 contains 17 residues. In DNA, the CDR3 is TGTGCCAGCAGCTTGGACAGGGGATTACGTGGCAATCAGCCCCAGCATTTT. This codes for CASSLDRGLRGNQPQHF.

This clonotype was seen repeatedly, ten times or more. V and J are TRBV4-1 and TRBJ1-2; D might be TRBD1 (6 bases). CDR1 and CDR2 (germline): MGHRA, YSYEKL. Trimming shortened V by 0 bases and J by 1 base, and 15 bases separated the two germline ends. The CDR3 sequence is 17 residues long. This chain's CDR3 is CASSQEFFGGLNYGYTF. CDR3 DNA sequence: TGCGCCAGCAGCCAAGAGTTCTTCGGGGGCCTTAACTATGGCTACACCTTC.

In this sample, this clonotype turned up a few times. The chain has TRBV29-1 and TRBJ2-4, with D tentatively TRBD1 (7 bases). Germline V gene sequence: CDR1 SQVTM, CDR2 ANQGSEA. This CDR3 has 15 residues. V lost 2 bases and J lost 3, with 14 bases in between. CDR3 in amino acids: CSVETTGRGKNIQYF. DNA of the CDR3: TGCAGCGTTGAAACGACAGGGCGGGGCAAAAACATTCAGTACTTC.